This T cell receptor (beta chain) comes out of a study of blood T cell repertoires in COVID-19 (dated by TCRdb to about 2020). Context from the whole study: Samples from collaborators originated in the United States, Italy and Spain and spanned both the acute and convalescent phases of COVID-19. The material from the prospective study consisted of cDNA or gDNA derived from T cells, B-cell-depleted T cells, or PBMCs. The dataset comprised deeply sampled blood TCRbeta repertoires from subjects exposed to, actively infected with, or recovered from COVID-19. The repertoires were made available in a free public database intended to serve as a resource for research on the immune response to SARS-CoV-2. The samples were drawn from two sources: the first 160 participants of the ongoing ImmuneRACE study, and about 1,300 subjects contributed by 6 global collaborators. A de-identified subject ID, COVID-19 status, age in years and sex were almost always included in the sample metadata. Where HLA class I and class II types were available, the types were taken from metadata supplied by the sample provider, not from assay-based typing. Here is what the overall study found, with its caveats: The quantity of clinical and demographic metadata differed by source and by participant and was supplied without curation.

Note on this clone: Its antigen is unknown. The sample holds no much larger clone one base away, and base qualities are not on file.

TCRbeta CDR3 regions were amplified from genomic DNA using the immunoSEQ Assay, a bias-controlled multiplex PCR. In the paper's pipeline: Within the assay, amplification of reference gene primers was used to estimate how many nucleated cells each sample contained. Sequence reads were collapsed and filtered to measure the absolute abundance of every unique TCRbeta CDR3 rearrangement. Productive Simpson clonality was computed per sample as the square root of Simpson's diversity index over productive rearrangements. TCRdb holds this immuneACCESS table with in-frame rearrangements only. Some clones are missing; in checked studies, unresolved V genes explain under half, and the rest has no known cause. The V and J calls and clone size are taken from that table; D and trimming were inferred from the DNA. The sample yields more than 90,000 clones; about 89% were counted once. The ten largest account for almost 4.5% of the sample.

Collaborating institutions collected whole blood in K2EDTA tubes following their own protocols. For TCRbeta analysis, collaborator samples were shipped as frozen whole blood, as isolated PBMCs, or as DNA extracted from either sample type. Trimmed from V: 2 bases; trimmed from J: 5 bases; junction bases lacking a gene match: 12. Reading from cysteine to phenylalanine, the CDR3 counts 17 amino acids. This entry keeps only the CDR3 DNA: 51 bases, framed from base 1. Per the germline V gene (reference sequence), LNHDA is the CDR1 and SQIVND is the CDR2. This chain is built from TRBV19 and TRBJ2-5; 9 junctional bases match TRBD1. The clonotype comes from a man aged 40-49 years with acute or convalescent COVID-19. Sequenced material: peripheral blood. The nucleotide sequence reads TGTGCCAGTAGTATACTTCCGGGACAGGGATATTTGGAGACCCAGTACTTC. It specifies CASSILPGQGYLETQYF.